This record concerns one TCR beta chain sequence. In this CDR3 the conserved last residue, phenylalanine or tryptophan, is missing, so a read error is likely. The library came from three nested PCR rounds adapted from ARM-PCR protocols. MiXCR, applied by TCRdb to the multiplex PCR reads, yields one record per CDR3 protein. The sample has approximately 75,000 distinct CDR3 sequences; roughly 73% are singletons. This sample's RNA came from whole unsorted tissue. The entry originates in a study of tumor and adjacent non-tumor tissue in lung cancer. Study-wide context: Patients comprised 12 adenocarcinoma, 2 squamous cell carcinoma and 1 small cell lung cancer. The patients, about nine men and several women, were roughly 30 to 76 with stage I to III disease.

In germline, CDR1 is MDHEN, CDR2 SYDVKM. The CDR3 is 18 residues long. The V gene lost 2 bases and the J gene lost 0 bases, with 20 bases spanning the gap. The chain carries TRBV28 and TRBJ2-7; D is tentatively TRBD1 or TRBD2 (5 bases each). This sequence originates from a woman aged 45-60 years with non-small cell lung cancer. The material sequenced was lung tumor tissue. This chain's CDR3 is CASSLGGVGAAFSYEQYY. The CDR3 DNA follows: TGTGCCAGCAGTTTAGGTGGTGTCGGGGCGGCCTTCTCCTACGAGCAGTACTAC.